One and the same sample provided the 12 T cell receptor beta chains below, sequenced in a study of CD8 T cells in Susac syndrome. With random hexamers, reverse transcription was performed on roughly 0.45 to 1 ug of RNA. Each CDR3 protein is one row after TCRdb ran MiXCR on the immunoSEQ multiplex PCR reads. The table has 70,000 to 100,000 distinct CDR3 sequences, roughly 96% seen once; the top ten hold approximately 0.42%. Sequences were obtained from CD8+ T cells from PBMCs. Receptors originate from a human donor with Susac syndrome.

The chain uses TRBV27 and TRBJ2-3; 8 bases line up with TRBD2. CDR3 length equals 15 residues. CDR1 is MNHEY, CDR2 SMNVEV, per germline (reference sequence). J gave up 6 bases and V 5 bases, and 10 bases lay outside the gene matches. The DNA for the CDR3 is TGTGCCAGCAGTCAGCGGGGGTCAGTAGTGGATACGCAGTATTTT. Translation gives CASSQRGSVVDTQYF.

This clonotype was detected once. The chain is built from TRBV27 and TRBJ2-3, with a tentative D call TRBD1 (6 bases). The CDR3 runs to 15 residues. The germline V and J ends were trimmed by 3 bases and 3 bases, with 13 bases remaining between them. Germline lookup yields CDR1 MNHEY and CDR2 SMNVEV (reference sequence). CDR3 sequence (DNA): TGTGCCAGCAGTTTCGGTACAGGGAGTACAGATACGCAGTATTTT. This translates into CASSFGTGSTDTQYF.

V usage is TRBV9 and J usage is TRBJ2-3; a possible D gene is TRBD1 (5 bases). Trimming shortened V by 0 bases and J by 4 bases, and 9 bases separated the two germline ends. Germline V gene data show CDR1 as SGDLS and CDR2 as YYNGEE. The CDR3 has 14 residues. CDR3 DNA sequence: TGTGCCAGCAGCGTAGAGGGGCTCGCAGATACGCAGTATTTT. The encoded protein is CASSVEGLADTQYF.

This chain joins TRBV6-2 or TRBV6-3 and TRBJ2-2; D possibly corresponds to TRBD2 (6 bases). In germline, CDR1 is MNHEY, CDR2 SVGEGT. The CDR3 length is 14 residues. Trimming shortened V by 6 bases and J by 4 bases, and 12 bases separated the two germline ends. CDR3 DNA sequence: TGTGCCAGCAGGGTGGGACTTCGCACCGGGGAGCTGTTTTTT. Translated, it gives CASRVGLRTGELFF.

V gene TRBV27 combines with J gene TRBJ2-1; D uncertain. Germline CDR1 reads MNHEY; CDR2 reads SMNVEV (reference sequence). CDR3 length equals 14 residues. Trimming took off 4 bases at V and 0 bases at J, with 7 bases between the two ends. This chain's CDR3 is CASSSESSYNEQFF. CDR3 nucleotides: TGTGCCAGCAGTTCTGAAAGCTCCTACAATGAGCAGTTCTTC.

This chain uses TRBV7-8 with TRBJ2-2; 10 nucleotides agree with TRBD2. CDR1 is SGHVS, CDR2 FQNEAQ, per germline. With V trimmed by 5 bases and J by 1 base, 4 bases remained unmatched. This CDR3 has 16 residues. CDR3: CASSTWTSGNTGELFF. CDR3 DNA: TGTGCCAGCAGCACATGGACTAGCGGGAACACCGGGGAGCTGTTTTTT.

This clonotype was recorded once. The rearrangement joins TRBV6-5 to TRBJ1-1; no reliable D call. The CDR3 contains 12 residues. Germline CDR1 and CDR2: MNHEY and SVGAGI. V was shortened by 5 bases and J by 4 bases, with 8 bases between the two germline ends. The CDR3 coding sequence is TGTGCCAGCAGTAACACCCCCACTGAAGCTTTCTTT. Translated, it gives CASSNTPTEAFF.

This clonotype was seen a single time. The chain recombines TRBV30 with TRBJ2-6; D is possibly TRBD1 or TRBD2 (5 bases each). CDR1 is GTSNPN, CDR2 SVGIG, per germline (reference sequence). V dropped 6 bases and J dropped 0 bases, with 18 bases sitting between them. This CDR3 comprises 17 residues. CDR3 region: CACWGPGTLSGANVLTF. The CDR3 nucleotides read TGTGCCTGCTGGGGCCCAGGGACCCTCTCTGGGGCCAACGTCCTGACTTTC.

The chain links TRBV27 to TRBJ1-3, with D perhaps matching TRBD1 (5 bases). The V gene's germline CDR1 is MNHEY and CDR2 SMNVEV (reference sequence). This CDR3 has 15 amino acids. The V end lost 5 bases, the J end lost 4 bases, and 15 bases lay between the germline ends. The CDR3 nucleotides are TGTGCCAGCAGTGAAACCGGGACCGCCGGAAACACCATATATTTT. Its translation is CASSETGTAGNTIYF.

The chain combines TRBV24-1 with TRBJ2-7; 9 bases match TRBD1. V shed 5 bases and J 6 bases; nucleotides not matched to a gene: 4. The CDR3 runs to 13 residues. Germline CDR1 reads KGHDR; CDR2 reads SFDVKD. This chain's CDR3 is CATSVGQGAEQYF. DNA of the CDR3: TGTGCCACCAGTGTGGGACAGGGAGCCGAGCAGTACTTC.

The chain has TRBV12-3 or TRBV12-4 and TRBJ1-1, with D unresolved. The CDR3 consists of 13 residues. V dropped 4 bases and J dropped 4 bases, with 10 bases sitting between them. The CDR3 nucleotides read TGTGCCAGCAGTTCTGGATGGGCCACTGAAGCTTTCTTT. Translation: CASSSGWATEAFF.

The CDR3 DNA follows: TGCGCCAGCAGCTTTTTCGGTAGCGGAGACTACGAGCAGTACTTC. Translated: CASSFFGSGDYEQYF. The chain combines TRBV5-1 with TRBJ2-7; possible D gene TRBD2, 6 bases. Trimming removed 2 bases from V and 3 bases from J, with 15 bases in between. From germline, CDR1 is SGHRS and CDR2 YFSETQ. The CDR3 runs 15 residues. Full variable domain (outside the CDR3, taken from reference TRBV5-1 and TRBJ2-7): KAGVTQTPRYLIKTRGQQVTLSCSPISGHRSVSWYQQTPGQGLQFLFEYFSETQRNKGNFPGRFSGRQFSNSRSEMNVSTLELGDSALYLCASSFFGSGDYEQYFGPGTRLTVT.